The 26 T cell receptor beta chains below all came from one sample that was sequenced in a study of OX40 agonist ivuxolimab in advanced cancers. TCRdb's copy holds only in-frame clones and misses some; the assay was immunoSEQ multiplex PCR. The table records some 54,000 clones, around 77% of them present only once. The sample in question was CD4+ or CD8+ T cells sorted from blood, obtained in a trial of the OX40 agonist ivuxolimab. All receptors come from an adult with an advanced solid tumor such as melanoma, head and neck, liver or kidney cancer.

The genes are TRBV12-2 and TRBJ1-4. TRBV12-2 is a recognized pseudogene. The CDR3 extends over 15 amino acids. The CDR3 bases are TGTGCAAGTCGCTTACTTGGGGGGGGAGGCGAAAAACTGTTTTTT. It yields the protein CASRLLGGGGEKLFF.

This sequence joins TRBV27 and TRBJ1-4; 9 nucleotides align to TRBD1. The germline CDR1 and CDR2 sequences are MNHEY and SMNVEV (reference sequence). CDR3 length equals 17 residues. V shed 5 bases and J 2 bases; nucleotides not matched to a gene: 9. The DNA for the CDR3 is TGTGCCAGCAGTGGAGTCCCGGGACAGGGTACTAATGAAAAACTGTTTTTT. The encoded protein is CASSGVPGQGTNEKLFF.

In its sample, this clone was seen once. The rearrangement uses TRBV18 and TRBJ1-1; maybe TRBD1 (6 bases). The germline V gene has CDR1 KGHSH and CDR2 LQKENI. V lost 3 bases and J 1 base, leaving 12 bases between the germline ends. The CDR3 has 15 residues. CDR3 residues: CASSPGAGKNTEAFF. CDR3 coding DNA: TGTGCCAGCTCACCGGGGGCAGGAAAGAACACTGAAGCTTTCTTT.

The chain uses TRBV27 and TRBJ1-5; D is possibly TRBD1 (6 bases). V lost 5 bases to trimming and J lost 9 bases, with 14 bases between them. Germline V gene sequence: CDR1 MNHEY, CDR2 SMNVEV (reference sequence). The CDR3 extends over 13 amino acids. The CDR3 loop reads CASSPTQGRPQHF. The CDR3 nucleotides read TGTGCCAGCAGTCCAACACAGGGTAGGCCCCAGCATTTT.

V gene TRBV20-1 combines with J gene TRBJ1-2, with D tentatively TRBD1 (5 bases). V was clipped by 6 bases and J by 8 bases, with 13 bases between them. CDR1 is DFQATT and CDR2 is SNEGSKA in the germline V gene (reference sequence). The CDR3 has 11 amino acids. The CDR3 region has the DNA TGCAGTGCAAACCCCAGGGACGGCTACACCTTC. Protein: CSANPRDGYTF.

This clone was counted once. The chain recombines TRBV6-5 with TRBJ2-6, with 7 bases that match TRBD1. Germline-derived CDR1 and CDR2 are MNHEY and SVGAGI. Trimming removed 5 bases from V and 2 bases from J; junction bases left unmatched: 3. This CDR3 has 15 residues. This chain's CDR3 is CASSPQGAGANVLTF. The CDR3 DNA follows: TGTGCCAGCAGTCCTCAGGGGGCTGGGGCCAACGTCCTGACTTTC.

CDR3 DNA: TGTGCCAGCTCACCACCCCGGGACAGATTGAACACTGAAGCTTTCTTT. This translates into CASSPPRDRLNTEAFF. This chain joins TRBV18 and TRBJ1-1; TRBD1 aligns across 7 bases. The germline V gene encodes CDR1 KGHSH and CDR2 LQKENI. CDR3 length: 16 amino acids. The V gene end was trimmed by 0 bases and the J gene end by 0 bases; junction bases not matched to a gene: 4.

The J gene is TRBJ2-1, the V gene TRBV29-1; D remains ambiguous. The germline V gene has CDR1 SQVTM and CDR2 ANQGSEA. V was trimmed by 1 base and J by 7 bases, leaving 14 bases between them. There are 14 residues in the CDR3. The CDR3 is CSVEGYGIGNEQFF. CDR3 DNA: TGCAGCGTTGAAGGGTACGGTATTGGGAATGAGCAGTTCTTC.

This clone was detected only a few times. This chain connects TRBV4-1 to TRBJ1-1, with D possibly being TRBD1 (6 bases). Per the germline V gene, CDR1 is MGHRA and CDR2 is YSYEKL. V dropped 3 bases and J dropped 2 bases, with 19 bases sitting between them. The length of the CDR3 is 17 residues. The CDR3 DNA reads TGCGCCAGCAGCCATGGAGTAGGGGGAGGGCGAAACACTGAAGCTTTCTTT. As protein: CASSHGVGGGRNTEAFF.

The chain employs TRBV5-4 and TRBJ1-2; TRBD1 aligns across 7 bases. V dropped 2 bases and J dropped 4; count of bases not matched to a gene: 2. This CDR3 is built from 13 residues. Looked up from germline, CDR1 is SGHNT and CDR2 is YYREEE (reference sequence). DNA for the CDR3: TGTGCCAGCAGCTTCTGGACAGGCTATGGCTACACCTTC. Amino acid sequence: CASSFWTGYGYTF.

The rearrangement uses TRBV18 and TRBJ1-2, with TRBD1 as a possible D gene (5 bases). V lost 1 base to trimming and J lost 7 bases, with 13 bases between them. The CDR3 covers 14 residues. Germline lookup yields CDR1 KGHSH and CDR2 LQKENI. The CDR3 here is CASSPLREYFGYTF. In DNA form, the CDR3 reads TGTGCCAGCTCACCACTCAGGGAATATTTTGGCTACACCTTC. The full variable domain, with the rest looked up from reference TRBV18 and TRBJ1-2, is NAGVMQNPRHLVRRRGQEARLRCSPMKGHSHVYWYRQLPEEGLKFMVYLQKENIIDESGMPKERFSAEFPKEGPSILRIQQVVRGDSAAYFCASSPLREYFGYTFGSGTRLTVV.

The CDR3 protein is CASSPARTDAQYF. CDR3 coding DNA: TGTGCCAGCTCACCAGCACGGACAGACGCGCAGTATTTT. V is TRBV18 and J is TRBJ2-3; D perhaps matches TRBD1 (6 bases). The V gene lost 2 bases and the J gene lost 10 bases, with 13 bases spanning the gap. The germline V gene encodes CDR1 KGHSH and CDR2 LQKENI. The CDR3 is made up of 13 amino acids.

This clone was seen only a few times. The gene calls are TRBV5-1 and TRBJ1-1; 10 positions agree with TRBD1. The germline V gene encodes CDR1 SGHRS and CDR2 YFSETQ. The CDR3 is made up of 16 amino acids. J lost 3 bases, V lost 4 bases, and 9 bases had no gene match. The CDR3: CASSPGQGELYTEAFF. The CDR3 nucleotides read TGCGCCAGCAGCCCCGGACAGGGGGAATTGTACACTGAAGCTTTCTTT. The full variable domain, its missing parts supplied by reference TRBV5-1 and TRBJ1-1, is KAGVTQTPRYLIKTRGQQVTLSCSPISGHRSVSWYQQTPGQGLQFLFEYFSETQRNKGNFPGRFSGRQFSNSRSEMNVSTLELGDSALYLCASSPGQGELYTEAFFGQGTRLTVV.

V and J are TRBV10-1 and TRBJ2-7; the D gene is possibly TRBD1 (5 bases). With 2 bases removed from V and 3 bases from J, the gap between germline ends came to 11 bases. CDR3 length equals 14 residues. CDR1 is WNHNN, CDR2 SYGVQD, per germline (reference sequence). CDR3 sequence reads: CASSEDRDFYEQYF. The CDR3 DNA follows: TGCGCCAGCAGTGAGGACAGAGACTTCTACGAGCAGTACTTC.

The rearrangement uses TRBV28 and TRBJ2-3, with 9 bases identical to TRBD1. The CDR3 has 18 amino acids. J lost 2 bases, V lost 6 bases, and 15 bases had no gene match. Germline CDR1 is MDHEN and CDR2 is SYDVKM. CDR3: CASSSAGFGTGLTDTQYF. CDR3 DNA sequence: TGTGCCAGCAGCAGCGCTGGATTTGGGACAGGGCTCACAGATACGCAGTATTTT.

This clone was seen a handful of times. The CDR3 protein is CASSEPTTTEAFF. The CDR3 DNA follows: TGTGCCAGCAGTGAACCCACAACTACTGAAGCTTTCTTT. This chain connects TRBV6-5 to TRBJ1-1, with D hard to call. V gave up 5 bases and J gave up 5 bases, with 12 bases separating them. The CDR3 contains 13 residues. Germline V CDR1 and CDR2: MNHEY, SVGAGI.

This chain uses TRBV6-1 with TRBJ2-3; no firm D call. The CDR3 sequence is 13 residues long. In germline, CDR1 is MNHNS, CDR2 SASEGT. V lost 0 bases and J 5 bases, leaving 6 bases between the germline ends. CDR3 in DNA: TGTGCCAGCAGTGAAGCTGCGCGAGATACGCAGTATTTT. It encodes CASSEAARDTQYF.

The V call is TRBV19, the J call TRBJ1-3; no reliable D call. The germline V and J ends were trimmed by 5 bases and 0 bases, with 14 bases remaining between them. Germline loops: CDR1 LNHDA, CDR2 SQIVND (reference sequence). The CDR3 extends over 16 amino acids. CDR3 loop: CASSGGVFSSGNTIYF. The CDR3 DNA reads TGTGCCAGTAGTGGTGGGGTCTTCAGCTCTGGAAACACCATATATTTT.

About this clone itself: Germline is not matched at one junction end, which may reflect a read error. This rearrangement joins TRBV7-2 to TRBJ1-4; D is unclear. This CDR3 comprises 16 residues. Germline-derived CDR1 and CDR2 are SGHTA and FQGNSA. The CDR3 loop is CASSLAWTQVGEKLFF. Here the CDR3 DNA reads TGTGCCAGCAGCCTAGCGTGGACCCAGGTTGGGGAAAAACTGTTTTTT.

This clone was seen a handful of times. V gene TRBV5-1 combines with J gene TRBJ2-3, with 9 bases lining up with TRBD2. Looked up from germline, CDR1 is SGHRS and CDR2 is YFSETQ. Trimming cost V 9 bases and J 5 bases; bases outside gene matches: 10. The CDR3 is 14 amino acids. This CDR3 is CANQAGGRRDTQYF. In DNA, the CDR3 is TGCGCCAACCAAGCGGGGGGTAGAAGAGATACGCAGTATTTT.

This chain joins TRBV2 and TRBJ2-7, with 7 bases matching TRBD1. After removal of 8 bases from V and 6 bases from J, the junction contained 7 bases not matched to a gene. The CDR3 contains 12 residues. CDR1 is SNHLY, CDR2 FYNNEI, per germline. CDR3 amino acids: CASQQGSAEQYF. CDR3 bases: TGTGCCAGCCAACAGGGGTCCGCCGAGCAGTACTTC. The entire variable domain, with the rest obtained from reference TRBV2 and TRBJ2-7, is as follows: EPEVTQTPSHQVTQMGQEVILRCVPISNHLYFYWYRQILGQKVEFLVSFYNNEISEKSEIFDDQFSVERPDGSNFTLKIRSTKLEDSAMYFCASQQGSAEQYFGPGTRLTVT.

This clone has just one count. The chain combines TRBV6-1 with TRBJ1-6; the match to TRBD1 covers 8 bases. Germline V CDR1 and CDR2: MNHNS, SASEGT. Trimming at V came to 1 base and at J to 9 bases, leaving 5 bases not matched to a gene. The CDR3 has 15 residues. In DNA, the CDR3 is TGTGCCAGCAGTGAAGTTAGGACAGGGAGTTCACCCCTCCACTTT. Amino acid sequence: CASSEVRTGSSPLHF.

The chain links TRBV7-2 to TRBJ1-2; tentatively, D is TRBD1 (6 bases). The V and J ends lost 5 bases and 5 bases respectively, with 30 bases between them. This CDR3 contains 19 residues. CDR1 and CDR2 (germline): SGHTA, FQGNSA. The CDR3 sequence: CASSPDRLGGQINSYGYTF. The DNA for the CDR3 is TGTGCCAGCAGCCCAGACCGTCTGGGGGGCCAGATTAACTCATATGGCTACACCTTC.

The chain is built from TRBV7-9 and TRBJ2-3; 7 bases are a match to TRBD1. Per germline, CDR1 SEHNR and CDR2 FQNEAQ (reference sequence). V was clipped by 1 base and J by 4 bases; unmatched bases: 5. The CDR3 runs 15 residues. Here the CDR3 reads CASSLGQGYPDTQYF. CDR3 coding DNA: TGTGCCAGCAGCTTAGGACAGGGCTACCCAGATACGCAGTATTTT.

This clone was detected only once. V and J are TRBV6-1 and TRBJ1-4; D uncertain. Trimming stripped 6 bases from V and 6 bases from J, with 14 bases between. Germline values: CDR1 MNHNS, CDR2 SASEGT. This CDR3 spans 14 amino acids. This CDR3 is CASRGTPQDEKLFF. In DNA, the CDR3 is TGTGCCAGCAGGGGAACCCCTCAGGATGAAAAACTGTTTTTT.

The chain uses TRBV6-5 and TRBJ2-7, with 10 bases lining up with TRBD1. This CDR3 comprises 16 residues. Germline CDR1 MNHEY, CDR2 SVGAGI. V shed 2 bases, J shed 5 bases, and the junction held 9 bases outside the gene matches. This CDR3 is CASSYHGTGAINEQYF. In DNA, the CDR3 is TGTGCCAGCAGTTACCACGGGACAGGGGCTATCAACGAGCAGTACTTC.